Below are 20 T cell receptor beta chains sequenced from a single sample in a study of glioma-infiltrating T cells after dendritic cell vaccination. Produced via immunoSEQ multiplex PCR; TCRdb's table is partial and in-frame only. The profile shows 70,000 to 95,000 clones, around 87% of them singletons. The time point is: after dendritic cell vaccination, including at tumor progression/relapse. Sequenced material: blood, taken after dendritic cell vaccination. The receptor source for this set is a human donor with glioblastoma.

The chain recombines TRBV21-1 with TRBJ1-4; the listed D gene, TRBD1, was not tested against the DNA. TRBV21-1 is reported as a pseudogene. This CDR3 is 15 amino acids long. The CDR3 is CASSKVRATNEKLFF. The DNA for the CDR3 is TGTGCCAGCAGCAAAGTCAGGGCGACTAATGAAAAACTGTTTTTT.

The chain couples TRBV6-1 to TRBJ1-2; D is unresolved. CDR3 length: 15 residues. V was pared by 1 base and J by 2 bases, with 11 bases between. Germline loops: CDR1 MNHNS, CDR2 SASEGT. Written as DNA, the CDR3 is TGTGCCAGCAGTGAAGGTTTTGCCGAGAACTATGGCTACACCTTC. It translates to CASSEGFAENYGYTF.

The chain joins TRBV6-6 to TRBJ2-1, with D possibly TRBD1 on 6 matching bases. This CDR3 spans 13 amino acids. Germline V gene sequence: CDR1 MNHNY, CDR2 SVGAGI (reference sequence). V lost 7 bases to trimming and J lost 7 bases, with 14 bases between them. The CDR3 is CASTLRDKNEQFF. CDR3 sequence (DNA): TGTGCCAGCACTCTCAGGGACAAGAATGAGCAGTTCTTC.

The chain couples TRBV10-3 to TRBJ1-5, with a weak D call TRBD1 (5 bases). CDR3 length: 16 residues. Germline values: CDR1 ENHRY, CDR2 SYGVKD. Trimming removed 0 bases from V and 2 bases from J, with 11 bases in between. CDR3 amino acids: CAISESGGVGNQPQHF. In nucleotides, the CDR3 is TGTGCCATCAGTGAGTCGGGGGGAGTCGGCAATCAGCCCCAGCATTTT.

This chain connects TRBV18 to TRBJ2-7; no clear D. Germline CDR1 KGHSH, CDR2 LQKENI. Trimming shortened V by 4 bases and J by 0 bases, and 10 bases separated the two germline ends. The CDR3 runs to 14 residues. The chain's CDR3 is CASSLESGSYEQYF. CDR3 nucleotide sequence: TGTGCCAGCTCACTTGAATCAGGCTCCTACGAGCAGTACTTC. Filled out from reference TRBV18 and TRBJ2-7, the complete variable domain reads NAGVMQNPRHLVRRRGQEARLRCSPMKGHSHVYWYRQLPEEGLKFMVYLQKENIIDESGMPKERFSAEFPKEGPSILRIQQVVRGDSAAYFCASSLESGSYEQYFGPGTRLTVT.

The chain employs TRBV7-9 and TRBJ2-7, with D possibly matching TRBD1 (5 bases). The CDR3 loop spans 15 amino acids. V shed 3 bases and J shed 2 bases, with 14 bases lying between them. Germline assignment: CDR1 SEHNR and CDR2 FQNEAQ (reference sequence). The CDR3 region has the DNA TGTGCCAGCAGCTTGGAAGGGGCGCTCCCCTACGAGCAGTACTTC. Translated, it gives CASSLEGALPYEQYF.

The rearrangement links TRBV5-1 to TRBJ2-2; no reliable D call. CDR1 and CDR2 (germline): SGHRS, YFSETQ. The CDR3 loop spans 14 amino acids. V dropped 2 bases and J dropped 3 bases, with 8 bases sitting between them. In nucleotides, the CDR3 is TGCGCCAGCAGCTTTACTTGGTACACCGGGGAGCTGTTTTTT. Protein: CASSFTWYTGELFF.

The chain couples TRBV7-2 to TRBJ1-2; 7 bases are a match to TRBD1. The CDR3 totals 13 residues. J gave up 2 bases and V 7 bases, and 4 bases lay outside the gene matches. The germline gives CDR1 SGHTA, CDR2 FQGNSA. This CDR3 is CASTLDRNYGYTF. In nucleotides, the CDR3 is TGTGCCAGCACCCTGGACAGGAACTATGGCTACACCTTC.

The chain carries TRBV9 and TRBJ2-3; 7 nucleotides agree with TRBD2. This CDR3 comprises 15 residues. CDR1 SGDLS and CDR2 YYNGEE come from the germline V gene. V lost 2 bases, J lost 1 base, and 4 bases stayed unmatched. The CDR3 sequence is CASSVRGGRTDTQYF. CDR3 DNA sequence: TGTGCCAGCAGCGTCCGCGGGGGACGCACAGATACGCAGTATTTT. Using reference TRBV9 and TRBJ2-3 for the parts outside the CDR3, the full variable domain is DSGVTQTPKHLITATGQRVTLRCSPRSGDLSVYWYQQSLDQGLQFLIQYYNGEERAKGNILERFSAQQFPDLHSELNLSSLELGDSALYFCASSVRGGRTDTQYFGPGTRLTVL.

The chain combines TRBV29-1 with TRBJ2-7; a weak D match, TRBD1 (5 bases). Germline V lookup: CDR1 SQVTM, CDR2 ANQGSEA. Trimming took 1 base from V and 0 from J, leaving 7 bases between them. The CDR3 sequence is 13 residues long. The CDR3 region has the DNA TGCAGCGTTGAAGTAGGGGCCTCCTACGAGCAGTACTTC. The encoded protein is CSVEVGASYEQYF.

A single count supports this clone. V gene TRBV9 combines with J gene TRBJ2-2, with D tentatively TRBD2 (5 bases). There are 16 residues in the CDR3. The germline CDR1 and CDR2 sequences are SGDLS and YYNGEE. The V and J ends lost 2 bases and 3 bases respectively, with 14 bases between them. The CDR3 sequence: CASSVSRVRDTGELFF. CDR3 nucleotides: TGTGCCAGCAGCGTGTCGCGGGTTCGAGACACCGGGGAGCTGTTTTTT.

The chain carries TRBV6-5 and TRBJ1-2, with D perhaps matching TRBD1 (5 bases). V was shortened by 2 bases and J by 2 bases, with 9 bases between the two germline ends. The CDR3 has 14 residues. The V gene's germline CDR1 is MNHEY and CDR2 SVGAGI. CDR3 nucleotide sequence: TGTGCCAGCAGTTACGGTCCAGGGAACTATGGCTACACCTTC. It translates to CASSYGPGNYGYTF.

The chain links TRBV27 to TRBJ2-2; D might be TRBD1 (6 bases). V was cut by 6 bases and J by 0 bases, with 8 bases left in between. The germline gives CDR1 MNHEY, CDR2 SMNVEV (reference sequence). The CDR3 sequence is 14 residues long. CDR3 nucleotide sequence: TGTGCCAGCAGATGGACAGCGAACACCGGGGAGCTGTTTTTT. Translation gives CASRWTANTGELFF.

This clone showed up just once. This chain connects TRBV11-3 to TRBJ2-2, with 11 bases identical to TRBD2. V was pared by 5 bases and J by 5 bases, with 10 bases of the junction left unmatched. Germline V CDR1 and CDR2: SGHNT, YENEEA. The CDR3 consists of 17 residues. The CDR3 sequence: CASSDTLAGDSTGELFF. For the CDR3, the DNA is TGTGCCAGCAGCGATACACTAGCGGGGGACTCTACCGGGGAGCTGTTTTTT.

This chain connects TRBV21-1 to TRBJ2-7; the tabulated D call, TRBD2, remains unverified against the DNA. TRBV21-1 is a pseudogene locus. CDR3 size: 12 residues. The CDR3 region is CASSKPVREQYF. For the CDR3, the DNA is TGTGCCAGCAGCAAACCCGTTAGAGAGCAGTACTTC.

This sequence joins TRBV15 and TRBJ2-5; D is perhaps TRBD2 (6 bases). CDR1 and CDR2 (germline): LNHNV, YYDKDF (reference sequence). Trimming removed 0 bases from V and 5 bases from J, with 16 bases in between. This CDR3 spans 16 amino acids. CDR3 sequence: CATSRDLGGMGETQYF. The DNA of the CDR3 is TGTGCCACCAGCAGAGATCTCGGCGGGATGGGCGAGACCCAGTACTTC.

The rearrangement joins TRBV7-9 to TRBJ1-5; maybe TRBD1 (6 bases). CDR1 is SEHNR and CDR2 is FQNEAQ in the germline V gene (reference sequence). This CDR3 has 14 amino acids. Trimming took 1 base from V and 4 from J, leaving 8 bases between them. The CDR3 nucleotides read TGTGCCAGCAGCTTAGGGACAGAAAATCAGCCCCAGCATTTT. Amino acids: CASSLGTENQPQHF.

CDR3 amino acids: CASSSPSGAAYEQYF. In DNA form, the CDR3 reads TGTGCCAGCAGCTCCCCTAGCGGGGCCGCCTACGAGCAGTACTTC. The rearrangement links TRBV11-2 to TRBJ2-7, with 9 bases matching TRBD2. The CDR3 sequence is 15 residues long. V dropped 4 bases and J dropped 2; count of bases not matched to a gene: 6. Germline CDR1 SGHAT, CDR2 FQNNGV. The full variable domain, its missing parts supplied by reference TRBV11-2 and TRBJ2-7, is EAGVAQSPRYKIIEKRQSVAFWCNPISGHATLYWYQQILGQGPKLLIQFQNNGVVDDSQLPKDRFSAERLKGVDSTLKIQPAKLEDSAVYLCASSSPSGAAYEQYFGPGTRLTVT.

The CDR3 loop reads CATSRSERGQGSEAFF. CDR3 in DNA: TGTGCCACCAGCAGATCCGAGAGGGGACAGGGGTCTGAAGCTTTCTTT. The V gene is TRBV15, the J gene TRBJ1-1, with 10 bases aligning to TRBD1. The CDR3 covers 16 residues. Germline values: CDR1 LNHNV, CDR2 YYDKDF (reference sequence). The ends lost 2 bases at V and 6 bases at J; junction bases unmatched: 9.

The V call is TRBV7-2, the J call TRBJ2-7; D is possibly TRBD2 (5 bases). The CDR3 is made up of 15 amino acids. Germline V gene sequence: CDR1 SGHTA, CDR2 FQGNSA. V gave up 6 bases and J gave up 7 bases, with 22 bases separating them. The CDR3 bases are TGTGCCAGCAGTCCCCCGGGGAGTACCCTGGTTGAGCAGTACTTC. Encoded protein: CASSPPGSTLVEQYF.